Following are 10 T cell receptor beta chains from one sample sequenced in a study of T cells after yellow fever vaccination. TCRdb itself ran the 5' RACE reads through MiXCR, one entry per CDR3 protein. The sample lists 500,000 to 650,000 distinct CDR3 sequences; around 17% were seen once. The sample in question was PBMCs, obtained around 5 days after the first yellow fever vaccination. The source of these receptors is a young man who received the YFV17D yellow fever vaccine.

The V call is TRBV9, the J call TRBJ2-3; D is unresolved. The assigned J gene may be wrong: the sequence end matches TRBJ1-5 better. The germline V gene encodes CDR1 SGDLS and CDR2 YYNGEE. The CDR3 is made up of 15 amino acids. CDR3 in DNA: TGTGCCAGCAGCGCGTCCCCGACTAGCACAGATACGCAGCATTTT. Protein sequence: CASSASPTSTDTQHF.

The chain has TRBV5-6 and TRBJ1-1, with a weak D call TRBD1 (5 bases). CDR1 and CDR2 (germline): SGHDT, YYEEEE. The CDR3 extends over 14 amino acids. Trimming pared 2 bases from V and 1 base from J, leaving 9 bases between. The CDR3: CASSFRQRNTEAFF. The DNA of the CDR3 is TGTGCCAGCAGCTTCAGACAGAGGAACACTGAAGCTTTCTTT.

The CDR3 DNA reads TGTGCCAGCAGATCAGGGGGTGCGGCCAACGTCCTGACTTTC. Its protein product is CASRSGGAANVLTF. This chain uses TRBV12-3 or TRBV12-4 with TRBJ2-6; 7 bases map to TRBD1. The CDR3 spans 14 residues. J lost 6 bases, V lost 6 bases, and 5 bases had no gene match.

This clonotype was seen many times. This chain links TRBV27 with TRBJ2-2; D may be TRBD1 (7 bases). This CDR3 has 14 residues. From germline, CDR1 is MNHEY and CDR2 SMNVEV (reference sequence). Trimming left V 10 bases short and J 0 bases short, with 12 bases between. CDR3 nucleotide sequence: TGTGCCACCCGCGGGACAGCGAACACCGGGGAGCTGTTTTTT. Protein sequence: CATRGTANTGELFF.

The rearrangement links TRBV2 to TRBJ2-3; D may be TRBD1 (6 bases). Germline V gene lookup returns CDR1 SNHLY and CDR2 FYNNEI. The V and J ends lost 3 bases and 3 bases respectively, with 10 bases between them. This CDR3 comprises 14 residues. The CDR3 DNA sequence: TGTGCCAGCAGTGACCCAGGGGAAACAGATACGCAGTATTTT. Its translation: CASSDPGETDTQYF.

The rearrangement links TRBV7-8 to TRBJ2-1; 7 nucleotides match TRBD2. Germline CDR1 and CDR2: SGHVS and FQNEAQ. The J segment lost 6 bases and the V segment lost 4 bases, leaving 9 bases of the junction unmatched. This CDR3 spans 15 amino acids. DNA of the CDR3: TGTGCCAGCAGCTCCTACGGGAGGCTAGGCAATGAGCAGTTCTTC. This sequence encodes CASSSYGRLGNEQFF.

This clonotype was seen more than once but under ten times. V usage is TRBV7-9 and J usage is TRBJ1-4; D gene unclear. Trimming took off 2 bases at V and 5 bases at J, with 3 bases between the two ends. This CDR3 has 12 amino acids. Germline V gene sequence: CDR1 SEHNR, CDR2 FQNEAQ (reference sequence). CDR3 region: CASSLNNEKLFF. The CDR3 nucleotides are TGTGCCAGCAGCTTAAACAATGAAAAACTGTTTTTT.

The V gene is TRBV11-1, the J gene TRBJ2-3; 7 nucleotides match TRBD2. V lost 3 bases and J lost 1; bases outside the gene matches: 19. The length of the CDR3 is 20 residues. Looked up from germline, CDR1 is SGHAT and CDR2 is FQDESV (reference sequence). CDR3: CASSFRRGAGTTLGTDTQYF. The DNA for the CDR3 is TGTGCCAGCAGCTTTAGGCGCGGAGCGGGGACGACTTTGGGCACAGATACGCAGTATTTT.

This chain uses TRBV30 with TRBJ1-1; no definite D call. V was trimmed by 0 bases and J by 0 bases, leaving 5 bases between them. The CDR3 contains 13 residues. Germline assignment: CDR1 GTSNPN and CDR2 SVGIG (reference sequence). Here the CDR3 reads CAWSVQVNTEAFF. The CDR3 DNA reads TGTGCCTGGAGTGTACAAGTGAACACTGAAGCTTTCTTT.

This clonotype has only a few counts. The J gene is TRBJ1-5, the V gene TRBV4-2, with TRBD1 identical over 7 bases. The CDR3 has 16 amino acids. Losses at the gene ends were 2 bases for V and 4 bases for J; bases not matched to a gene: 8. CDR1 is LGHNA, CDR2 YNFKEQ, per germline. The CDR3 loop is CASSQTGDRGNQPQHF. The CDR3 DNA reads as TGTGCCAGCAGCCAAACAGGGGACAGAGGGAATCAGCCCCAGCATTTT.